Presented here are 9 T cell receptor beta chains from one specimen sequenced in a study of cytotoxic CD8 clonotypes in ibrutinib-treated CLL. Profiling relied on immunoSEQ multiplex PCR, and the TCRdb table lists in-frame clones only, not all of them. The table includes 110,000 to 150,000 clones, approximately 77% detected once. The source material was PBMCs, sampled after 12 months of ibrutinib treatment. These receptors came from a human donor with chronic lymphocytic leukemia.

The chain is built from TRBV7-6 and TRBJ2-1; no firm D call. The CDR3 has 11 residues. CDR1 is SGHVS and CDR2 is FNYEAQ in the germline V gene. V was cut by 8 bases and J by 3 bases, with 5 bases left in between. The CDR3 DNA reads as TGTGCCAGCCCCAACTACAATGAGCAGTTCTTC. Protein: CASPNYNEQFF.

The gene calls are TRBV7-8 and TRBJ2-7, with TRBD2 matching 7 bases. Losses at the gene ends were 5 bases for V and 2 bases for J; bases not matched to a gene: 9. Germline V gives CDR1 SGHVS, CDR2 FQNEAQ. The CDR3 covers 15 residues. Here the CDR3 DNA reads TGTGCCAGCAGCCTCCGGGTCCGGGGGGCCTACGAGCAGTACTTC. This sequence encodes CASSLRVRGAYEQYF.

The CDR3 sequence is CASSIEGTGRGETQYF. The CDR3 DNA follows: TGTGCCAGTAGTATAGAGGGGACAGGGAGAGGTGAGACCCAGTACTTC. J is TRBJ2-5 and V is TRBV19; the match to TRBD1 covers 9 bases. CDR3 length equals 16 residues. V lost 0 bases to trimming and J lost 5 bases; unmatched junction nucleotides: 7. Germline lookup yields CDR1 LNHDA and CDR2 SQIVND (reference sequence). The whole variable domain, remainder taken from reference TRBV19 and TRBJ2-5, is DGGITQSPKYLFRKEGQNVTLSCEQNLNHDAMYWYRQDPGQGLRLIYYSQIVNDFQKGDIAEGYSVSREKKESFPLTVTSAQKNPTAFYLCASSIEGTGRGETQYFGPGTRLLVL.

In the case of this clone: One end of the junction fails to match germline, which may point to a read error. The J gene is TRBJ2-5, the V gene TRBV29-1, with TRBD2 identical over 10 bases. The CDR3 spans 15 residues. CDR1 is SQVTM, CDR2 ANQGSEA, per germline. CDR3: CSVLPGSGGQGTQYF. The CDR3 region has the DNA TGCAGCGTTCTTCCGGGTAGCGGGGGGCAAGGGACCCAGTACTTC. Full variable domain (outside the CDR3, taken from reference TRBV29-1 and TRBJ2-5): SAVISQKPSRDICQRGTSLTIQCQVDSQVTMMFWYRQQPGQSLTLIATANQGSEATYESGFVIDKFPISRPNLTFSTLTVSNMSPEDSSIYLCSVLPGSGGQGTQYFGPGTRLLVL.

The gene calls are TRBV9 and TRBJ2-5; the D call may be TRBD1 or TRBD2 (6 bases each). The CDR3 extends over 16 amino acids. Germline CDR1 reads SGDLS; CDR2 reads YYNGEE. V was cut by 0 bases and J by 1 base, with 13 bases left in between. CDR3 sequence (DNA): TGTGCCAGCAGCGTAGCTAGGGGGGATGGCCAAGAGACCCAGTACTTC. This translates into CASSVARGDGQETQYF.

The V and J genes are TRBV5-6 and TRBJ1-1; TRBD1 aligns across 7 bases. The CDR3 is 12 amino acids. V dropped 0 bases and J dropped 7; count of bases not matched to a gene: 0. Per germline, CDR1 SGHDT and CDR2 YYEEEE. CDR3 nucleotides: TGTGCCAGCAGCTTGGGACAGGGTGAAGCTTTCTTT. The encoded protein is CASSLGQGEAFF.

The chain recombines TRBV7-2 with TRBJ2-5; 7 bases map to TRBD2. V shed 3 bases, J shed 5 bases, and the junction held 3 bases outside the gene matches. Germline CDR1 SGHTA, CDR2 FQGNSA. The CDR3 contains 13 residues. CDR3 coding DNA: TGTGCCAGCAGCTTCTGGCGGGAGGAGACCCAGTACTTC. As protein: CASSFWREETQYF.

V gene TRBV28 combines with J gene TRBJ1-1; possibly TRBD1 for D (5 bases). CDR3 length: 18 amino acids. Germline V gene sequence: CDR1 MDHEN, CDR2 SYDVKM. Trimming removed 2 bases from V and 1 base from J, with 20 bases in between. CDR3 residues: CASSLEWAGPGQNTEAFF. The CDR3 DNA is TGTGCCAGCAGTTTAGAGTGGGCAGGACCCGGACAGAACACTGAAGCTTTCTTT. Using reference TRBV28 and TRBJ1-1 for the parts outside the CDR3, the full variable domain is DVKVTQSSRYLVKRTGEKVFLECVQDMDHENMFWYRQDPGLGLRLIYFSYDVKMKEKGDIPEGYSVSREKKERFSLILESASTNQTSMYLCASSLEWAGPGQNTEAFFGQGTRLTVV.

This sequence joins TRBV20-1 and TRBJ2-5; no reliable D call. The V and J ends lost 7 bases and 1 base respectively, with 7 bases between them. This CDR3 comprises 11 residues. Germline V lookup: CDR1 DFQATT, CDR2 SNEGSKA (reference sequence). The CDR3 protein is CSGTSQETQYF. The CDR3 DNA sequence: TGCAGTGGGACGTCCCAAGAGACCCAGTACTTC.